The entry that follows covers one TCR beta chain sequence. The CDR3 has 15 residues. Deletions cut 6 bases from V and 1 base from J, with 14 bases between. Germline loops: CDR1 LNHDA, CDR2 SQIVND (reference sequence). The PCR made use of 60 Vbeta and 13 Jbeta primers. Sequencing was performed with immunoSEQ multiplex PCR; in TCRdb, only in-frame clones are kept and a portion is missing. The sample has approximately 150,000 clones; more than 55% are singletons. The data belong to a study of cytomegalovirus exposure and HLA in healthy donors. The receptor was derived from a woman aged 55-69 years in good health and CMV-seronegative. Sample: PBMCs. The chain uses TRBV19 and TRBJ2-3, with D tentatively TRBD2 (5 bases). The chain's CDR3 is CASSNPGIGTDTQYF. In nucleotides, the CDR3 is TGTGCCAGTAGCAACCCGGGGATCGGCACAGATACGCAGTATTTT.